Here is one TCR beta chain with its context. Original analysis: Amplifying reference gene primers gave estimates of nucleated cell counts. Clones were sequenced by immunoSEQ multiplex PCR, and TCRdb holds only the in-frame ones, with some missing. For V, J and clone size, that table is used; D and trimming come from the DNA. Of some 200,000 clones in the sample, more than 75% were seen once. The data were taken from a study of blood T cell repertoires in COVID-19. Study information: Researchers got acute and convalescent COVID-19 samples from the United States, Italy and Spain. In each case, the material was cDNA or gDNA derived from T cells, B-cell-depleted T cells, or PBMCs.

The CDR3 extends over 13 amino acids. CDR1 is SGHRS and CDR2 is YFSETQ in the germline V gene. V was shortened by 1 base and J by 4 bases, with 7 bases between the two germline ends. This sequence was found in a man aged 45-65 years with acute or convalescent COVID-19. Sequencing was performed on peripheral blood. The chain links TRBV5-1 to TRBJ2-3; D gene uncertain. This chain's CDR3 is CASSLIVADTQYF. In DNA, the CDR3 is TGCGCCAGCAGCTTGATAGTTGCAGATACGCAGTATTTT.